This T cell receptor (beta chain) derives from a study of blood T cell repertoires in COVID-19. The CDR3 runs to 18 residues. In germline, CDR1 is SGHRS, CDR2 YFSETQ. V gave up 4 bases and J gave up 3 bases, with 25 bases separating them. Only in-frame clones appear in the TCRdb table, and some are missing; sequencing was by immunoSEQ multiplex PCR. The table has 65,000 to 75,000 clones, 70% to 80% seen once. What was sequenced was peripheral blood. This chain uses TRBV5-1 with TRBJ2-5; a possible D gene is TRBD1 (6 bases). The receptor was derived from a human donor in a cohort sampled during active COVID-19. The CDR3 here is CASSRSFWGTPEEETQYF. In DNA form, the CDR3 reads TGCGCCAGCAGCCGATCCTTTTGGGGGACACCCGAAGAAGAGACCCAGTACTTC.